One sample yielded the 26 T cell receptor beta chains listed below, sequenced in a study of T cell responses to AZD1222 COVID-19 vaccine. The protocol was immunoSEQ multiplex PCR, while the TCRdb copy is restricted to in-frame clones and leaves out a portion. This sample has 190,000 or so clones, with around nine tenths found just once. Sequences were derived from peripheral blood, sampled 28 days after the second AZD1222 dose. These receptor sequences come from an adult who received the AZD1222 COVID-19 vaccine.

The count of this clone is one. The V gene is TRBV4-2, the J gene TRBJ2-3; D ambiguous. This CDR3 comprises 15 residues. Germline CDR1 and CDR2: LGHNA and YNFKEQ. V was clipped by 5 bases and J by 2 bases, with 14 bases between them. CDR3 bases: TGTGCCAGCAGCTCCCCAGGTCGTGACACAGATACGCAGTATTTT. Its translation: CASSSPGRDTDTQYF.

This clone was recorded once. This chain connects TRBV11-3 to TRBJ2-7, with TRBD1 as a possible D gene (6 bases). This CDR3 is built from 12 residues. Germline CDR1 SGHNT, CDR2 YENEEA. Deletions cut 5 bases from V and 7 bases from J, with 12 bases between. The CDR3 sequence is CASSDRSTEQYF. The CDR3 coding sequence is TGTGCCAGCAGCGACAGGTCGACAGAGCAGTACTTC.

This CDR3 is CASSPPGLAGGQGEFF. In DNA form, the CDR3 reads TGTGCCAGCAGCCCCCCCGGACTAGCGGGAGGGCAGGGGGAGTTCTTC. V and J are TRBV7-2 and TRBJ2-1; 15 nucleotides align to TRBD2. The CDR3 covers 16 residues. Germline V gene sequence: CDR1 SGHTA, CDR2 FQGNSA. Losses at the gene ends were 5 bases for V and 14 bases for J; bases not matched to a gene: 13.

CDR3 DNA: TGTGCCAGCAGCCAGGGGACAGGAGGTAACAATGAGCAGTTCTTC. Its translation is CASSQGTGGNNEQFF. The chain recombines TRBV16 with TRBJ2-1; 8 nucleotides agree with TRBD1. With 3 bases clipped from V and 5 bases from J, the junction kept 6 bases outside the gene matches. CDR1 is KGHSY, CDR2 FQNENV, per germline. This CDR3 contains 15 residues.

The chain recombines TRBV7-2 with TRBJ2-3, with D perhaps TRBD1 (5 bases). Trimming took 1 base from V and 11 from J, leaving 13 bases between them. The CDR3 totals 13 residues. The germline CDR1 and CDR2 sequences are SGHTA and FQGNSA. CDR3 nucleotides: TGTGCCAGCAGCTTAGGGGGTCTGCAGGGGCAGTATTTT. It encodes CASSLGGLQGQYF.

V usage is TRBV9 and J usage is TRBJ1-1; D might be TRBD1 (6 bases). Germline V gene data show CDR1 as SGDLS and CDR2 as YYNGEE. V was cut by 4 bases and J by 3 bases, with 16 bases left in between. There are 15 residues in the CDR3. The CDR3 DNA sequence: TGTGCCAGCAGCCCCAGCCGGGGGGCAGACACTGAAGCTTTCTTT. This sequence encodes CASSPSRGADTEAFF.

The chain links TRBV6-5 to TRBJ1-2; D is unresolved. V shed 8 bases and J shed 4 bases, with 14 bases lying between them. This CDR3 is 13 amino acids long. In germline, CDR1 is MNHEY, CDR2 SVGAGI. CDR3 in amino acids: CASESGKLYGYTF. In DNA form, the CDR3 reads TGTGCCAGCGAGTCAGGCAAGCTCTATGGCTACACCTTC.

As concerns this clone: This sample includes further DNA sequences coding for the same CDR3. The J gene is TRBJ2-5, the V gene TRBV29-1; possible D gene TRBD2, 5 bases. Trimming shortened V by 7 bases and J by 1 base, and 10 bases separated the two germline ends. This CDR3 has 12 amino acids. CDR1 is SQVTM, CDR2 ANQGSEA, per germline. The chain's CDR3 is CSGGRAQETQYF. Written as DNA, the CDR3 is TGCAGCGGTGGGAGAGCCCAAGAGACCCAGTACTTC.

This CDR3 reads CASSAQGAGNSPLHF. CDR3 sequence (DNA): TGTGCCAGCAGTGCCCAGGGGGCAGGTAATTCACCCCTCCACTTT. The chain uses TRBV28 and TRBJ1-6; 8 nucleotides align to TRBD1. The CDR3 loop spans 15 amino acids. V lost 5 bases and J lost 6; bases outside the gene matches: 6. Per the germline V gene, CDR1 is MDHEN and CDR2 is SYDVKM.

The chain recombines TRBV6-5 with TRBJ1-3; no reliable D call. CDR1 is MNHEY, CDR2 SVGAGI, per germline. The CDR3 is 15 residues long. V was pared by 6 bases and J by 0 bases, with 12 bases between. CDR3 amino acids: CASRPRRDSGNTIYF. The CDR3 DNA reads as TGTGCCAGCAGGCCACGTAGGGACTCTGGAAACACCATATATTTT.

The CDR3 here is CASSGQYNEQFF. The CDR3 coding sequence is TGTGCCAGCAGTGGGCAGTACAATGAGCAGTTCTTC. The V call is TRBV2, the J call TRBJ2-1; D gene unclear. CDR1 and CDR2 from the germline V gene are SNHLY and FYNNEI. The CDR3 has 12 residues. Trimming removed 4 bases from V and 4 bases from J, with 5 bases in between. Together with reference TRBV2 and TRBJ2-1, the CDR3 gives the full variable domain: EPEVTQTPSHQVTQMGQEVILRCVPISNHLYFYWYRQILGQKVEFLVSFYNNEISEKSEIFDDQFSVERPDGSNFTLKIRSTKLEDSAMYFCASSGQYNEQFFGPGTRLTVL.

The V call is TRBV27, the J call TRBJ1-5; possibly TRBD1 for D (5 bases). The V gene lost 6 bases and the J gene lost 0 bases, with 15 bases spanning the gap. CDR1 is MNHEY and CDR2 is SMNVEV in the germline V gene (reference sequence). The CDR3 consists of 16 residues. This CDR3 is CASSLTAAFSNQPQHF. In DNA, the CDR3 is TGTGCCAGCAGCCTGACAGCCGCCTTTAGCAATCAGCCCCAGCATTTT.

The CDR3 here is CASTGPDRGRDTEAFF. The CDR3 nucleotides are TGCGCCAGCACTGGCCCGGACAGGGGGCGGGACACTGAAGCTTTCTTT. This sequence joins TRBV10-1 and TRBJ1-1; 11 nucleotides agree with TRBD1. V lost 7 bases, J lost 3 bases, and 10 bases stayed unmatched. CDR1 WNHNN and CDR2 SYGVQD come from the germline V gene (reference sequence). The CDR3 totals 16 residues.

The chain recombines TRBV11-2 with TRBJ2-1; perhaps TRBD2 as D (6 bases). V lost 3 bases to trimming and J lost 2 bases, with 11 bases between them. The CDR3 length is 15 residues. Germline CDR1 SGHAT, CDR2 FQNNGV. CDR3 DNA: TGTGCCAGCAGCTTTGGGCGCGGGACCTACAATGAGCAGTTCTTC. As protein: CASSFGRGTYNEQFF.

As DNA, the CDR3 is TGTGCCAGCAGCTTGGGTCACAGCGTCTACAATGAGCAGTTCTTC. Residues: CASSLGHSVYNEQFF. The genes are TRBV5-4 and TRBJ2-1; D is unclear. Between the trimmed V and J ends, which lost 0 bases and 3 bases, there was a span of 10 bases. This CDR3 is 15 amino acids long. The germline CDR1 and CDR2 sequences are SGHNT and YYREEE (reference sequence).

V and J are TRBV6-2 or TRBV6-3 and TRBJ2-1, with 11 bases aligning to TRBD2. Germline lookup yields CDR1 MNHEY and CDR2 SVGEGT. V was pared by 1 base and J by 7 bases, with 15 bases of the junction left unmatched. This CDR3 has 19 residues. The CDR3 DNA follows: TGTGCCAGCAGTTACTTGGCTAGCGGGAGGTCCAGGGAGACGAATGAGCAGTTCTTC. This translates into CASSYLASGRSRETNEQFF.

The rearrangement joins TRBV6-5 to TRBJ2-5; 8 bases match TRBD1. Germline assignment: CDR1 MNHEY and CDR2 SVGAGI. This CDR3 region has 15 residues. The V and J ends lost 10 bases and 4 bases, in that order; junction bases with no gene match: 14. CDR3 nucleotide sequence: TGTGCCACCCAGGGTGGGGCAGGGGGCGGAGAGACCCAGTACTTC. It yields the protein CATQGGAGGGETQYF.

This rearrangement joins TRBV3-1 (or the pseudogene TRBV3-2) to TRBJ2-5, with D tentatively TRBD1 (5 bases). Germline values: CDR1 LGHDT, CDR2 YNNKEL (reference sequence). Trimming stripped 3 bases from V and 7 bases from J, with 12 bases between. The CDR3 totals 13 residues. The CDR3 DNA sequence: TGTGCCAGCAGCCAGGGGCTGCGTGCGACCCAGTACTTC. Its translation is CASSQGLRATQYF.

This clone was counted between two and nine times. The genes are TRBV2 and TRBJ2-3; no reliable D call. V lost 6 bases, J lost 0 bases, and 19 bases lay in between. The CDR3 is 17 residues long. In germline, CDR1 is SNHLY, CDR2 FYNNEI. This chain's CDR3 is CASSSRVGQPSTDTQYF. The CDR3 DNA reads TGTGCCAGCAGCTCCCGTGTGGGTCAGCCTAGCACAGATACGCAGTATTTT.

The chain couples TRBV19 to TRBJ2-2; 12 bases fit TRBD2. There are 16 residues in the CDR3. The junction had 5 bases not matched to a gene; V was cut back by 4 bases and J by 5 bases. Germline lookup yields CDR1 LNHDA and CDR2 SQIVND (reference sequence). The CDR3 loop is CASSTGLAGKTGELFF. CDR3 nucleotides: TGTGCCAGTAGTACAGGACTAGCGGGAAAGACCGGGGAGCTGTTTTTT. Full variable domain (rest looked up from reference TRBV19 and TRBJ2-2): DGGITQSPKYLFRKEGQNVTLSCEQNLNHDAMYWYRQDPGQGLRLIYYSQIVNDFQKGDIAEGYSVSREKKESFPLTVTSAQKNPTAFYLCASSTGLAGKTGELFFGEGSRLTVL.

CDR3 sequence: CATSDPGTGFYEQYF. The CDR3 nucleotides are TGTGCCACCAGTGATCCCGGGACAGGGTTTTACGAGCAGTACTTC. This sequence joins TRBV24-1 and TRBJ2-7; 9 bases agree with TRBD1. This CDR3 is built from 15 residues. Germline trimming cut 3 bases from V and 4 bases from J; bases unmatched to any gene: 6. Germline assignment: CDR1 KGHDR and CDR2 SFDVKD.

The chain joins TRBV30 to TRBJ1-4; the D gene is possibly TRBD1 (5 bases). Germline V gene lookup returns CDR1 GTSNPN and CDR2 SVGIG (reference sequence). The CDR3 totals 12 residues. V shed 3 bases and J shed 7 bases, with 9 bases lying between them. CDR3 sequence reads: CAWRQAGEKLFF. CDR3 DNA: TGTGCCTGGAGACAGGCCGGTGAAAAACTGTTTTTT.

The chain employs TRBV6-2 or TRBV6-3 and TRBJ2-7; TRBD1 aligns across 11 bases. Germline values: CDR1 MNHEY, CDR2 SVGEGT. The CDR3 consists of 14 residues. V gave up 4 bases and J gave up 3 bases; unmatched junction bases: 2. The CDR3 nucleotides are TGTGCCAGCAGTTCGGGGACAGGGGGCTACGAGCAGTACTTC. Translated, it gives CASSSGTGGYEQYF.

V and J are TRBV12-3 or TRBV12-4 and TRBJ2-7; tentative D call: TRBD1 (6 bases). Trimming stripped 4 bases from V and 5 bases from J, with 12 bases between. This CDR3 spans 13 amino acids. Here the CDR3 DNA reads TGTGCCAGCAGTTATCCAGGGGCCGACGAGCAGTACTTC. Encoded protein: CASSYPGADEQYF.

The V call is TRBV19, the J call TRBJ2-5; no clear D. Trimming took off 3 bases at V and 9 bases at J, with 23 bases between the two ends. The CDR3 sequence is 16 residues long. Germline V gives CDR1 LNHDA, CDR2 SQIVND (reference sequence). CDR3: CASSMRIGGAQTPQYF. CDR3 nucleotides: TGTGCCAGTAGTATGAGAATTGGCGGAGCCCAGACCCCCCAGTACTTC. Based on the CDR3 plus reference TRBV19 and TRBJ2-5, the full variable domain is DGGITQSPKYLFRKEGQNVTLSCEQNLNHDAMYWYRQDPGQGLRLIYYSQIVNDFQKGDIAEGYSVSREKKESFPLTVTSAQKNPTAFYLCASSMRIGGAQTPQYFGPGTRLLVL.

The chain recombines TRBV7-2 with TRBJ2-7, with D perhaps given as TRBD1 or TRBD2 (5 bases each). This CDR3 has 15 residues. Between the trimmed V and J ends, which lost 5 bases and 3 bases, there was a span of 17 bases. Germline values: CDR1 SGHTA, CDR2 FQGNSA. Here the CDR3 reads CASSPTGDPSYEQYF. The CDR3 nucleotides are TGTGCCAGCAGCCCCACTGGGGACCCCAGCTACGAGCAGTACTTC.